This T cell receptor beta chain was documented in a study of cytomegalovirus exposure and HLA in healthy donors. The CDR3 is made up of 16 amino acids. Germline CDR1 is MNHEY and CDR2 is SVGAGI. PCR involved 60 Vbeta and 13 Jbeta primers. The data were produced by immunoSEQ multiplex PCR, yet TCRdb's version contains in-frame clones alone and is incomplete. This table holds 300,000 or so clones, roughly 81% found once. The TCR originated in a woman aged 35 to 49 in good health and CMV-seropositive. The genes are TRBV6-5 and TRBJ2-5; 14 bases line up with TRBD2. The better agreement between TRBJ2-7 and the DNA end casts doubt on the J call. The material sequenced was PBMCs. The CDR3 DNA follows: TGTGCCAGCAGTTACTACGGGACTAGCGGGAGTTACGAGCAGTACTTC. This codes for CASSYYGTSGSYEQYF.